The 22 T cell receptor beta chains presented below share a single source sample, sequenced in a study of blood T cell repertoires in COVID-19 (dated by TCRdb to between 2020 and 2021). The library was prepared using the immunoSEQ multiplex PCR assay. Drawn from immuneACCESS, this table holds only the in-frame rearrangements with V and J called that TCRdb kept. Clones are partly lost; checked studies trace under half to an unresolved V gene and leave the rest unexplained. The sample table contains 160,000 or so clones; only one count was recorded for 75% to 90% of them. Clones ranked in the top ten supply under 2.5% of the sample. Sequenced: peripheral blood. Every receptor here comes from a woman in her 70s with acute or convalescent COVID-19.

The table lists this clone with a few counts. The chain couples TRBV14 to TRBJ2-7; D possibly corresponds to TRBD1 (6 bases). CDR3 length: 15 amino acids. V was clipped by 1 base and J by 0 bases, with 10 bases between them. CDR1 and CDR2 (germline): SGHDN, FVKESK. The CDR3 DNA is TGTGCCAGCAGCCAAGGACAAGGGGGCTCCTACGAGCAGTACTTC. This codes for CASSQGQGGSYEQYF. Full variable domain (rest looked up from reference TRBV14 and TRBJ2-7): EAGVTQFPSHSVIEKGQTVTLRCDPISGHDNLYWYRRVMGKEIKFLLHFVKESKQDESGMPNNRFLAERTGGTYSTLKVQPAELEDSGVYFCASSQGQGGSYEQYFGPGTRLTVT.

The chain uses TRBV6-6 and TRBJ2-5, with 11 positions matching TRBD1. The CDR3 runs 15 residues. Germline assignment: CDR1 MNHNY and CDR2 SVGAGI (reference sequence). V was clipped by 6 bases and J by 5 bases; unmatched bases: 8. CDR3 nucleotide sequence: TGTGCCAGCAGGTTGGGGACAGGGGGGAGGGAGACCCAGTACTTC. Translation: CASRLGTGGRETQYF.

This chain links TRBV18 with TRBJ1-1, with 8 bases matching TRBD1. The CDR3 covers 15 residues. Trimming removed 0 bases from V and 10 bases from J; junction bases left unmatched: 10. The germline gives CDR1 KGHSH, CDR2 LQKENI. The chain's CDR3 is CASSPPGTGGAAAFF. CDR3 sequence (DNA): TGTGCCAGCTCACCACCGGGAACAGGGGGAGCGGCAGCTTTCTTT.

This chain uses TRBV19 with TRBJ1-2; unclear D gene. The V end lost 2 bases, the J end lost 4 bases, and 11 bases lay between the germline ends. Germline CDR1 is LNHDA and CDR2 is SQIVND (reference sequence). The CDR3 has 14 amino acids. CDR3 region: CASSITGEGYGYTF. The DNA of the CDR3 is TGTGCCAGTAGTATAACGGGAGAGGGCTATGGCTACACCTTC.

This clone was detected a few times. The V and J genes are TRBV15 and TRBJ1-5, with 7 bases lining up with TRBD1. Germline-derived CDR1 and CDR2 are LNHNV and YYDKDF (reference sequence). With 2 bases clipped from V and 2 bases from J, the junction kept 6 bases outside the gene matches. CDR3 length equals 16 residues. DNA for the CDR3: TGTGCCACCAGCAGACACTCGGGGACAGGCAATCAGCCCCAGCATTTT. This sequence encodes CATSRHSGTGNQPQHF.

The chain employs TRBV29-1 and TRBJ1-1; 7 nucleotides align to TRBD1. In germline, CDR1 is SQVTM, CDR2 ANQGSEA. V shed 2 bases and J 4 bases; nucleotides not matched to a gene: 13. This CDR3 spans 16 amino acids. This CDR3 is CSVETRDRGGSTEAFF. The CDR3 DNA follows: TGCAGCGTTGAAACCCGGGACAGAGGAGGCAGCACTGAAGCTTTCTTT.

The chain is built from TRBV6-2 or TRBV6-3 and TRBJ2-5; D not certain. Germline CDR1 reads MNHEY; CDR2 reads SVGEGT. Between the trimmed V and J ends, which lost 2 bases and 2 bases, there was a span of 6 bases. The CDR3 consists of 13 residues. CDR3 nucleotides: TGTGCCAGCAGTTACGGGCAGCAAGAGACCCAGTACTTC. Encoded protein: CASSYGQQETQYF.

The V call is TRBV19, the J call TRBJ1-6; D is possibly TRBD1 (6 bases). This CDR3 has 14 amino acids. V shed 6 bases and J shed 9 bases, with 15 bases lying between them. Germline V gene data show CDR1 as LNHDA and CDR2 as SQIVND (reference sequence). CDR3 nucleotides: TGTGCCAGTAGGGGGGGGCCGATGGGTTCACCCCTCCACTTT. This gives the protein CASRGGPMGSPLHF.

The gene calls are TRBV7-9 and TRBJ1-6, with 9 nucleotides matching TRBD1. The CDR3 has 18 residues. V was pared by 5 bases and J by 4 bases, with 12 bases of the junction left unmatched. Germline-derived CDR1 and CDR2 are SEHNR and FQNEAQ (reference sequence). The CDR3 nucleotides are TGTGCCAGCAGCGAACCATGGGACAGGGTTACGTATAATTCACCCCTCCACTTT. This translates into CASSEPWDRVTYNSPLHF.

This clone was seen a single time. The chain uses TRBV2 and TRBJ2-1, with D unresolved. Deletions cut 7 bases from V and 5 bases from J, with 12 bases between. The germline V gene encodes CDR1 SNHLY and CDR2 FYNNEI. The CDR3 length is 13 residues. The CDR3 DNA follows: TGTGCCAGCACCCCGTGGCAGAACAATGAGCAGTTCTTC. As protein: CASTPWQNNEQFF. The variable domain in full, completed from reference TRBV2 and TRBJ2-1, reads EPEVTQTPSHQVTQMGQEVILRCVPISNHLYFYWYRQILGQKVEFLVSFYNNEISEKSEIFDDQFSVERPDGSNFTLKIRSTKLEDSAMYFCASTPWQNNEQFFGPGTRLTVL.

V and J are TRBV30 and TRBJ1-2, with TRBD1 matching over 11 bases. The CDR3 consists of 14 residues. Germline CDR1 reads GTSNPN; CDR2 reads SVGIG (reference sequence). V lost 0 bases and J lost 7; bases outside the gene matches: 4. CDR3 protein: CAWSVRTGGFGYTF. DNA of the CDR3: TGTGCCTGGAGTGTACGGACAGGGGGCTTTGGCTACACCTTC.

The gene calls are TRBV2 and TRBJ1-2, with D hard to call. The germline V gene has CDR1 SNHLY and CDR2 FYNNEI. The CDR3 sequence is 15 residues long. V lost 2 bases and J lost 2, with 12 bases in between. CDR3 sequence (DNA): TGTGCCAGCAGTGAATTTCCCGGACTCAACTATGGCTACACCTTC. Protein: CASSEFPGLNYGYTF.

This chain joins TRBV6-1 and TRBJ1-2; 8 bases line up with TRBD1. Germline CDR1 is MNHNS and CDR2 is SASEGT. The CDR3 sequence is 15 residues long. V gave up 3 bases and J gave up 0 bases; unmatched junction bases: 3. The DNA of the CDR3 is TGTGCCAGCAGTGACCGGACAGGGTCTAACTATGGCTACACCTTC. This gives the protein CASSDRTGSNYGYTF.

This chain links TRBV5-1 with TRBJ1-2, with 7 bases identical to TRBD1. The germline gives CDR1 SGHRS, CDR2 YFSETQ. The CDR3 loop spans 14 amino acids. V trimming: 4 bases; J trimming: 2 bases; junction bases outside the gene matches: 5. CDR3 loop: CASSAQGQNYGYTF. The CDR3 bases are TGCGCCAGCAGCGCCCAGGGACAGAACTATGGCTACACCTTC.

This chain links TRBV24-1 with TRBJ1-2, with 7 nucleotides matching TRBD1. Germline V gives CDR1 KGHDR, CDR2 SFDVKD. This CDR3 spans 18 amino acids. After removal of 3 bases from V and 4 bases from J, the junction contained 16 bases not matched to a gene. This CDR3 reads CATSDGPTPRQGFYGYTF. In DNA, the CDR3 is TGTGCCACCAGTGATGGCCCTACCCCCCGACAGGGCTTCTATGGCTACACCTTC.

The chain is built from TRBV7-9 and TRBJ2-5, with 7 bases aligning to TRBD1. CDR1 is SEHNR and CDR2 is FQNEAQ in the germline V gene (reference sequence). The V segment lost 3 bases and the J segment 5 bases; nucleotides outside the gene matches: 6. This CDR3 region has 14 residues. For the CDR3, the DNA is TGTGCCAGCAGCTTCCGACAGGGAAGTGAGACCCAGTACTTC. Protein sequence: CASSFRQGSETQYF.

The chain links TRBV6-5 to TRBJ2-3; 9 nucleotides align to TRBD2. CDR1 is MNHEY, CDR2 SVGAGI, per germline. The CDR3 has 12 residues. V was pared by 6 bases and J by 10 bases, with 5 bases of the junction left unmatched. CDR3 DNA sequence: TGTGCCAGCAGCCCGACTAGCGGTTCGCAGTATTTT. Protein: CASSPTSGSQYF.

The chain uses TRBV3-1 (or the pseudogene TRBV3-2) and TRBJ2-1; 7 positions match TRBD2. This CDR3 comprises 15 residues. The ends lost 3 bases at V and 10 bases at J; junction bases unmatched: 12. CDR1 LGHDT and CDR2 YNNKEL come from the germline V gene (reference sequence). The CDR3 sequence is CASSQTSLGFGEQFF. CDR3 in DNA: TGTGCCAGCAGCCAGACTAGCCTGGGGTTCGGCGAGCAGTTCTTC.

V and J are TRBV18 and TRBJ2-5, with 12 bases fitting TRBD1. V lost 6 bases to trimming and J lost 5 bases; unmatched junction nucleotides: 7. The CDR3 loop spans 15 amino acids. Germline V CDR1 and CDR2: KGHSH, LQKENI. The CDR3 reads CASSQGTGGRETQYF. The DNA for the CDR3 is TGTGCCAGCTCTCAAGGGACAGGGGGCCGGGAGACCCAGTACTTC.

J is TRBJ2-1 and V is TRBV2; D unresolved. Germline loops: CDR1 SNHLY, CDR2 FYNNEI. Trimming removed 4 bases at V and 2 bases at J, with 12 bases between. This CDR3 has 15 amino acids. The CDR3 loop is CASSGALVAYNEQFF. The CDR3 bases are TGTGCCAGCAGTGGGGCCCTTGTAGCCTACAATGAGCAGTTCTTC.

The CDR3 DNA follows: TGCGCCAGCAGCTTGAGGCCTAGCGGGGGCCGGGAGCAGTTCTTC. Amino acids: CASSLRPSGGREQFF. The chain uses TRBV5-1 and TRBJ2-1; TRBD2 matches at 10 bases. V dropped 1 base and J dropped 10; count of bases not matched to a gene: 8. The germline V gene has CDR1 SGHRS and CDR2 YFSETQ. The CDR3 covers 15 residues.

The chain employs TRBV2 and TRBJ2-1; 8 bases match TRBD1. After removal of 4 bases from V and 10 bases from J, the junction contained 9 bases not matched to a gene. CDR3 size: 14 residues. Germline CDR1 reads SNHLY; CDR2 reads FYNNEI. The CDR3 sequence: CASSGQGRITEQFF. Written as DNA, the CDR3 is TGTGCCAGCAGTGGACAGGGGAGGATCACCGAGCAGTTCTTC. The whole variable domain, filled in from reference TRBV2 and TRBJ2-1, reads EPEVTQTPSHQVTQMGQEVILRCVPISNHLYFYWYRQILGQKVEFLVSFYNNEISEKSEIFDDQFSVERPDGSNFTLKIRSTKLEDSAMYFCASSGQGRITEQFFGPGTRLTVL.